The T cell receptor (beta chain) described here comes from a study of blood T cell repertoires in COVID-19. There are 14 residues in the CDR3. CDR1 is SGHTA and CDR2 is FQGNSA in the germline V gene. Trimming stripped 3 bases from V and 6 bases from J, with 14 bases between. Per the authors' pipeline: Amplification of reference gene primers provided the estimated nucleated cell counts. TCRdb keeps only in-frame clones here, not all; method: immunoSEQ multiplex PCR. That table is the source of V, J and clone size, and D and trimming were worked out from the DNA. The profile covers approximately 300,000 clones, with more than 75% appearing a single time and more than 9% taken by the ten largest.

This rearrangement joins TRBV7-2 to TRBJ1-2, with TRBD1 as a possible D gene (6 bases). Material: PBMCs or T cells enriched from blood (not recorded which). The clonotype originates from a woman between 18 and 30 years old who had recovered from COVID-19. In nucleotides, the CDR3 is TGTGCCAGCAGCTTCGGAACAGGGAGGGATGGCTACACCTTC. Translation gives CASSFGTGRDGYTF. The full variable domain, its missing parts supplied by reference TRBV7-2 and TRBJ1-2, is GAGVSQSPSNKVTEKGKDVELRCDPISGHTALYWYRQSLGQGLEFLIYFQGNSAPDKSGLPSDRFSAERTGGSVSTLTIQRTQQEDSAVYLCASSFGTGRDGYTFGSGTRLTVV.